This T cell receptor (beta chain) originates from a study of blood T cell repertoires in COVID-19. Assay used: immunoSEQ multiplex PCR; TCRdb lists only in-frame clones, some missing. The table includes more than 100,000 clones, approximately 86% detected once. Germline-derived CDR1 and CDR2 are MGHRA and YSYEKL. The junction had 6 bases not matched to a gene; V was cut back by 4 bases and J by 3 bases. The CDR3 length is 17 residues. The TCR sequence derives from a human donor in a cohort sampled during active COVID-19. The chain employs TRBV4-1 and TRBJ2-2; 12 bases are a match to TRBD2. Sequenced: peripheral blood. The CDR3 DNA follows: TGCGCCAGCAGCCTTCCTAGCGGGGGGGCCGACACCGGGGAGCTGTTTTTT. It translates to CASSLPSGGADTGELFF.